The TCR beta chain under discussion was sequenced for a study of radiation and T cells in renal cell carcinoma. Points from the study as a whole: In blood, top tumor clones expanded by 2 weeks, shrinking by 4.

Time point indicated: baseline pretreatment blood. Treatment denoted: 15 Gy SBRT to primary tumor, nephrectomy 4 weeks later. Serial blood draws occurred at baseline and 2 and 4 weeks post-SBRT. The CDR3 spans 14 residues. Trimming pared 4 bases from V and 5 bases from J, leaving 12 bases between. The germline CDR1 and CDR2 sequences are SGDLS and YYNGEE. As concerns this clone: Its target is not known.

Method: immunoSEQ multiplex PCR; TCRdb's copy keeps in-frame clones and lacks some. The repertoire includes 120,000 to 150,000 clones, around four fifths of them detected once, and under 30% sits in the top ten. This sequence joins TRBV9 and TRBJ1-4, with D possibly being TRBD1 (6 bases). The source material was blood, sampled from a patient whose treatment included radiotherapy and nephrectomy. The receptor comes from a woman in her 50s with renal cell carcinoma. CDR3 DNA sequence: TGTGCCAGCAGCTTAACAGGGTCGAATGAAAAACTGTTTTTT. It specifies CASSLTGSNEKLFF.